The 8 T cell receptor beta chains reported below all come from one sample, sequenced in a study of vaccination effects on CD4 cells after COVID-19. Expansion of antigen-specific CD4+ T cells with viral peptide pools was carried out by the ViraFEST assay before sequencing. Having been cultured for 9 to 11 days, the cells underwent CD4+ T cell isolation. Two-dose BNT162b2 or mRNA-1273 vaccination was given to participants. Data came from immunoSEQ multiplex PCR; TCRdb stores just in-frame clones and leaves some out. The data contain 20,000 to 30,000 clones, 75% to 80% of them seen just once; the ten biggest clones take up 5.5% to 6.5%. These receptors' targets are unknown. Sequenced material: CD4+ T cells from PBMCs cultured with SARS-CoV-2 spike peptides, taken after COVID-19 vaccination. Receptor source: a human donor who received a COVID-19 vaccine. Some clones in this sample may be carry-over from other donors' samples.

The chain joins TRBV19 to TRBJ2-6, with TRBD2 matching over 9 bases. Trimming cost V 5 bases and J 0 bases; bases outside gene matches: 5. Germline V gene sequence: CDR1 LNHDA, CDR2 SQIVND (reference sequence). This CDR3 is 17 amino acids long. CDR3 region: CASSLAGVSSGANVLTF. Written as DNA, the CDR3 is TGTGCCAGTAGTTTAGCGGGGGTTAGCTCTGGGGCCAACGTCCTGACTTTC.

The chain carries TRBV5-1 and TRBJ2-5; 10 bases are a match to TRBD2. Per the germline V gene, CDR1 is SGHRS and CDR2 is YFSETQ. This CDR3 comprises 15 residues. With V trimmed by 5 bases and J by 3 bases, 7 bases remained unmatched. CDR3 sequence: CASSRRTSGEETQYF. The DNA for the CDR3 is TGCGCCAGCAGTCGAAGGACTAGCGGAGAAGAGACCCAGTACTTC.

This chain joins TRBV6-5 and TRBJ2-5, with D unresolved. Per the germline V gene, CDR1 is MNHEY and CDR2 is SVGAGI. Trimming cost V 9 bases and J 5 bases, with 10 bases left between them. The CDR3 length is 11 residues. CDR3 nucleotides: TGTGCCAGTAAATTGCTGGAGACCCAGTACTTC. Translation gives CASKLLETQYF.

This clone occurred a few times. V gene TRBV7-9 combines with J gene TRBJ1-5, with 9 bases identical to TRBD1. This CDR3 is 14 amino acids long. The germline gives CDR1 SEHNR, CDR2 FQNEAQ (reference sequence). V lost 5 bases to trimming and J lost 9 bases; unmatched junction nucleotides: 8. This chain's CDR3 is CASSPPGQGVPQHF. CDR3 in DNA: TGTGCCAGCAGCCCACCGGGACAGGGAGTGCCCCAGCATTTT.

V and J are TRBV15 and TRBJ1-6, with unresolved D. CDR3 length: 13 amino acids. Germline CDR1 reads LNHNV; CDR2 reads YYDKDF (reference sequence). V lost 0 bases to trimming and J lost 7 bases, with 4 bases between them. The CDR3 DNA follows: TGTGCCACCAGCAGAGAATTGAATTCACCCCTCCACTTT. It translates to CATSRELNSPLHF. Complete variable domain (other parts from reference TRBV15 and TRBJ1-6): DAMVIQNPRYQVTQFGKPVTLSCSQTLNHNVMYWYQQKSSQAPKLLFHYYDKDFNNEADTPDNFQSRRPNTSFCFLDIRSPGLGDTAMYLCATSRELNSPLHFGNGTRLTVT.

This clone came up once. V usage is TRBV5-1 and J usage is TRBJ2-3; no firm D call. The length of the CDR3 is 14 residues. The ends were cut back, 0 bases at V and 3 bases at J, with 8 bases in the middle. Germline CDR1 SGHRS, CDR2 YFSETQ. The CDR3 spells CASSLDSSTDTQYF. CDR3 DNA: TGCGCCAGCAGCTTGGATAGTTCAACAGATACGCAGTATTTT.

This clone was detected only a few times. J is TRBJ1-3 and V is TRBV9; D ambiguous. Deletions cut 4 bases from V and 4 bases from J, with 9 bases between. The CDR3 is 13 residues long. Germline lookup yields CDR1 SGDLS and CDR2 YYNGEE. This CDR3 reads CASSYQAGNTIYF. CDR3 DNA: TGTGCCAGCAGCTATCAAGCCGGAAACACCATATATTTT.

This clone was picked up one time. In nucleotides, the CDR3 is TGTGCCAGCAGCCACCACCCTTCGAGGACTAACTATGGCTACACCTTC. It encodes CASSHHPSRTNYGYTF. This chain uses TRBV6-2 or TRBV6-3 with TRBJ1-2; D is ambiguous. Deletions cut 6 bases from V and 0 bases from J, with 17 bases between. CDR1 and CDR2 (germline): MNHEY, SVGEGT. The CDR3 covers 16 residues.